Listed below are T cell receptor beta chains from one sample, sequenced in a study of beta chain features in type 1 diabetes. The table came from immunoSEQ multiplex PCR; TCRdb's copy has only in-frame clones and leaves some out. The data contain a few hundred thousand clones, around 15% of them seen just once; the ten biggest clones take up 0.019%. The sequenced sample consisted of naive CD4+ T cells from blood. The receptors here all came from a young woman in good health. Each CDR3 is given without its conserved first and last residue. Each record gives: V gene, J gene, CDR3 protein.

TRBV6-6	TRBJ2-7	ASRRLAASYEQY
TRBV2	TRBJ2-5	ASNPERSQETQY
TRBV9	TRBJ2-3	ASSVALGSGTDTQY
TRBV30	TRBJ2-5	AWSRLATETQY
TRBV5-6	TRBJ2-7	ASSTAGTGDHEQY
TRBV14	TRBJ2-2	ASSQDRTYTGELF
TRBV7-9	TRBJ2-1	ASSLGQGADEQF
TRBV30	TRBJ2-3	ASSGVGTDTQY
TRBV18	TRBJ2-1	ASSPTGLVNNEQF
TRBV28	TRBJ2-3	ASSLQGSIDTQY
TRBV5-1	TRBJ2-7	ASSLITGSYEQY
TRBV7-8	TRBJ1-2	ASSLGQGGYGYT
TRBV29-1	TRBJ2-1	SVNSPGILGGSYNEQF
TRBV9	TRBJ2-7	ASSNSGYEQY
TRBV5-1	TRBJ1-1	ASSNSGGLGTEAF